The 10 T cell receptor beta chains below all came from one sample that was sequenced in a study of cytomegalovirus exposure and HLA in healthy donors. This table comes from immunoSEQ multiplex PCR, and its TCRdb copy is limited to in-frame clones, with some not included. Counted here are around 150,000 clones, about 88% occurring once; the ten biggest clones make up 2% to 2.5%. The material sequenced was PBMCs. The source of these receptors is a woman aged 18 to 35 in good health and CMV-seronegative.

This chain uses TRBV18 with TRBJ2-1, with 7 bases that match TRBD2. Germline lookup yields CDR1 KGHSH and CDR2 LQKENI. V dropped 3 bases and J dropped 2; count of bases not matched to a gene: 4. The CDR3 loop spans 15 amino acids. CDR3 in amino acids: CASSPLGTTYNEQFF. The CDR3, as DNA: TGTGCCAGCTCACCCCTCGGGACTACCTACAATGAGCAGTTCTTC. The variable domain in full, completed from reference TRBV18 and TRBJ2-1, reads NAGVMQNPRHLVRRRGQEARLRCSPMKGHSHVYWYRQLPEEGLKFMVYLQKENIIDESGMPKERFSAEFPKEGPSILRIQQVVRGDSAAYFCASSPLGTTYNEQFFGPGTRLTVL.

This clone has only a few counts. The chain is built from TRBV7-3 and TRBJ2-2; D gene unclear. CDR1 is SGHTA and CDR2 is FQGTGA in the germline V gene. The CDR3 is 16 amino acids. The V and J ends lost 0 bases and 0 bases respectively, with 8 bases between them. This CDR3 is CASSLTGRANTGELFF. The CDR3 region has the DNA TGTGCCAGCAGCTTAACGGGTCGGGCGAACACCGGGGAGCTGTTTTTT.

This CDR3 is CAISGFSGALSGNTIYF. The CDR3, as DNA: TGTGCCATCAGTGGATTCTCAGGGGCCCTCTCTGGAAACACCATATATTTT. V and J are TRBV10-3 and TRBJ1-3; possible D gene TRBD1, 6 bases. CDR3 size: 17 residues. Per the germline V gene, CDR1 is ENHRY and CDR2 is SYGVKD. Trimming pared 4 bases from V and 0 bases from J, leaving 16 bases between.

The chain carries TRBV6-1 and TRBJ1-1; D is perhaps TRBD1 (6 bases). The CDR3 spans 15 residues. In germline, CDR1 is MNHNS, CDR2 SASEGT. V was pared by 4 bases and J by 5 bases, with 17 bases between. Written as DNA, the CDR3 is TGTGCCAGCAGTGGATTAATAACAGGGTTTACTGAAGCTTTCTTT. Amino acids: CASSGLITGFTEAFF.

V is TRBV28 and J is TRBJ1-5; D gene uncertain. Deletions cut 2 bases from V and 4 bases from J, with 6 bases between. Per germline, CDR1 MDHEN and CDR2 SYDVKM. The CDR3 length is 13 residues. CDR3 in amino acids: CASSLRDNQPQHF. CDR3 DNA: TGTGCCAGCAGTTTACGGGATAATCAGCCCCAGCATTTT.

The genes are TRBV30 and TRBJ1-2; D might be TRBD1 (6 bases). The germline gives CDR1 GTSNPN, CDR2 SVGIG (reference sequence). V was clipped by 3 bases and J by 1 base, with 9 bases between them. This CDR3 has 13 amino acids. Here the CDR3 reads CAWRDSYNYGYTF. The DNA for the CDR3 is TGTGCCTGGAGGGACAGCTATAACTATGGCTACACCTTC.

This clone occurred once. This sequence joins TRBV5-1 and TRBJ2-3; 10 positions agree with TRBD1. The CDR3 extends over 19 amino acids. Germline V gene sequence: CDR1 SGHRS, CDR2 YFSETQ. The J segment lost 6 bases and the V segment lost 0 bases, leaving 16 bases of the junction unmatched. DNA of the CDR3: TGCGCCAGCAGCTTGGCCCGGGACCGGACAGGGGGGTCGGAGGATACGCAGTATTTT. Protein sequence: CASSLARDRTGGSEDTQYF. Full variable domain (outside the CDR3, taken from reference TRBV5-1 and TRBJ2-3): KAGVTQTPRYLIKTRGQQVTLSCSPISGHRSVSWYQQTPGQGLQFLFEYFSETQRNKGNFPGRFSGRQFSNSRSEMNVSTLELGDSALYLCASSLARDRTGGSEDTQYFGPGTRLTVL.

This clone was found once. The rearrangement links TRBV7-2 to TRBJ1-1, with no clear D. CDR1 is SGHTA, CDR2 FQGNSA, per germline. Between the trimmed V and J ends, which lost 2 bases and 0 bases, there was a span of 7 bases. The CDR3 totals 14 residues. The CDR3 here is CASSLIVMNTEAFF. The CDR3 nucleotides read TGTGCCAGCAGCTTAATAGTTATGAACACTGAAGCTTTCTTT.

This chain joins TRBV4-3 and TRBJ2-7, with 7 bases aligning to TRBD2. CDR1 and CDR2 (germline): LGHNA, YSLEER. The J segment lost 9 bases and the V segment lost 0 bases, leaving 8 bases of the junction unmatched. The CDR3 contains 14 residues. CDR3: CASSQDQGGLGQYF. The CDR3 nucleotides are TGCGCCAGCAGCCAAGATCAGGGAGGGTTAGGGCAGTACTTC.

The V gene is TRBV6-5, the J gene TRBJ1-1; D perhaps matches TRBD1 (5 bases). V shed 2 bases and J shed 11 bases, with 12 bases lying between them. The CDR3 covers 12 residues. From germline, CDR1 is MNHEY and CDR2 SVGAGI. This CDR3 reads CASSYTAGRAFF. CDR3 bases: TGTGCCAGCAGTTACACGGCAGGGAGGGCTTTCTTT.